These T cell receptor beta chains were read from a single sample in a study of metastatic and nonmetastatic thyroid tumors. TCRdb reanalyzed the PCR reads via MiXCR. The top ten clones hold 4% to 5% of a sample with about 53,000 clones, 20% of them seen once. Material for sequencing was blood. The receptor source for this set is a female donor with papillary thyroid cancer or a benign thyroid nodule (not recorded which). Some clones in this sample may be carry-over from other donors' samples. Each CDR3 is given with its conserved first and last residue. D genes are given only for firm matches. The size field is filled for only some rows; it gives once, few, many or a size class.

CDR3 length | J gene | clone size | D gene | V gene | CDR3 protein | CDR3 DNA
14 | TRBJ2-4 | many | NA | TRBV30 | CAWSFGQGKNIQYF | TGTGCCTGGAGCTTCGGACAAGGCAAAAACATTCAGTACTTC
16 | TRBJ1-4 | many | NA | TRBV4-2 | CASSQDWQTVGEKLFF | TGTGCCAGCAGCCAAGATTGGCAGACGGTGGGTGAAAAACTGTTTTTT
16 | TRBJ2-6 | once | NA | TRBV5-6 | CGSSLEVVYGANVLTF | TGTGGAAGCAGCTTGGAAGTGGTATATGGGGCCAACGTCCTGACTTTC
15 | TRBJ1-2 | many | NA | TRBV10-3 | CAISKDGGPLRLNTF | TGTGCCATCTCTAAGGACGGGGGGCCCCTGCGACTGAACACCTTC
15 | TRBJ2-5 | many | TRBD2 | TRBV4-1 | CASSQTGTSVETQYF | TGCGCCAGCAGTCAAACCGGGACTAGCGTTGAGACCCAGTACTTC
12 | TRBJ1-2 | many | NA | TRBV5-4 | CASSLANYGYTF | TGTGCCAGCAGCTTGGCTAACTATGGCTACACCTTC
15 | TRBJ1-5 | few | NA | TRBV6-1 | CASSLTGSWHQPQHF | TGTGCCAGCAGTCTAACAGGGAGCTGGCATCAGCCCCAGCATTTT
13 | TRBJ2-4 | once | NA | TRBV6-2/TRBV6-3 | CASSFAERDIQYF | TGTGCCAGCAGTTTTGCGGAGCGGGACATTCAGTACTTC
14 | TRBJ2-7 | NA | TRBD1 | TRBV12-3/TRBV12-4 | CASRGTGLSYEQYF | TGTGCCAGCAGAGGGACAGGGCTCTCCTACGAGCAGTACTTC
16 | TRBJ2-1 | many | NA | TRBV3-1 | CASSQLRAGAYNEQFF | TGTGCCAGCAGCCAACTCCGGGCAGGGGCCTACAATGAGCAGTTCTTC
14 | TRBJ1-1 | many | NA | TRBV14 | CASSKREGSTEAFF | TGTGCCAGCAGCAAAAGGGAGGGTAGCACTGAAGCTTTCTTT
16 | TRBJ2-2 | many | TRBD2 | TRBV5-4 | CASSLVGGRDGGELFF | TGTGCCAGCAGCTTGGTGGGCGGGAGGGACGGCGGGGAGCTGTTTTTT
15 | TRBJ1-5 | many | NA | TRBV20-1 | CSASAVMGIGQPQHF | TGCAGTGCTAGCGCTGTCATGGGTATCGGTCAGCCCCAGCATTTT
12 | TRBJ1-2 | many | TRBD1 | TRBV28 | CALGTGADGYTF | TGTGCCCTCGGGACAGGGGCGGATGGCTACACCTTC
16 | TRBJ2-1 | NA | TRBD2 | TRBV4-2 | CASSRLWGGSLNAQFF | TGTGCCAGCAGCCGGCTCTGGGGCGGGAGTCTCAATGCGCAGTTCTTC
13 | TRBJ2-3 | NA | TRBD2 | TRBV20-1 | CSATSGSTDTQYF | TGCAGTGCTACTAGCGGAAGCACAGATACGCAGTATTTT
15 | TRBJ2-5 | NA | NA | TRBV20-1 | CSARRPQRDQETQYF | TGCAGTGCTAGACGTCCCCAGCGGGACCAAGAGACCCAGTACTTC
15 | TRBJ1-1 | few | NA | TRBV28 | CARRGAGPLKTEAFF | TGTGCCAGAAGGGGGGCGGGTCCTCTGAAAACCGAAGCTTTCTTT
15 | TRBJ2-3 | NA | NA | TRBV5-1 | CTRSLSPTSTDTQYF | TGCACCAGGAGCTTATCCCCGACTAGCACAGATACGCAGTATTTT
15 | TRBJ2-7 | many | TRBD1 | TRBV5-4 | CASSLAWDSQYEQYF | TGTGCCAGCAGCTTGGCTTGGGACAGTCAATACGAGCAGTACTTC
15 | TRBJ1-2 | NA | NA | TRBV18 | CASSPPTEANYGYTF | TGTGCCAGCTCACCACCTACAGAAGCTAATTATGGCTACACCTTC
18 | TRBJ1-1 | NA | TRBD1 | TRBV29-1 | CSVEVWTGGWIMITEAFF | TGCAGCGTTGAAGTTTGGACAGGGGGATGGATCATGATCACTGAAGCTTTCTTT